This T cell receptor (beta chain) was profiled in a study of T-cell reconstitution after alpha-beta-depleted transplantation in children. The TCRbeta library was prepared with unique molecular identifiers. TCRdb fed the PCR reads into MiXCR, producing one record per CDR3 protein. The top ten hold more than 2% of the sample, which has roughly 500,000 distinct CDR3 sequences, around a third seen once. This clonotype has a handful of counts. The V gene's germline CDR1 is DFQATT and CDR2 SNEGSKA (reference sequence). Trimming stripped 0 bases from V and 9 bases from J, with 18 bases between. The CDR3 loop spans 15 amino acids.

The source was PBMCs from the stem cell graft donor, collected from the stem cell graft. The TCR sequence derives from a human donor who donated a stem cell graft to a child with aplastic anemia. The V gene is TRBV20-1, the J gene TRBJ1-5; no clear D gene. In DNA form, the CDR3 reads TGCAGTGCTAGAGATTATCGGACGGTGCCATCGCCCCAGCATTTT. This encodes CSARDYRTVPSPQHF.